Listed here are 21 T cell receptor beta chains from one sample, sequenced in a study of blood T cell repertoires in COVID-19. TCRdb's copy holds only in-frame clones and misses some; the assay was immunoSEQ multiplex PCR. The sample holds approximately 360,000 clones, more than 75% seen once. The material sequenced was PBMCs or T cells enriched from blood (not recorded which). These receptors originate from a man aged 35 to 55 in a cohort exposed to, infected with or recovered from COVID-19 (not recorded which).

The rearrangement joins TRBV30 to TRBJ2-7; TRBD2 agrees at 10 bases. The germline V gene encodes CDR1 GTSNPN and CDR2 SVGIG (reference sequence). The V and J ends lost 4 bases and 7 bases, in that order; junction bases with no gene match: 7. This CDR3 contains 13 residues. The CDR3 loop reads CAWKLAGVREQYF. DNA for the CDR3: TGTGCCTGGAAGCTAGCGGGAGTGAGAGAGCAGTACTTC.

J is TRBJ1-1 and V is TRBV2; D may be TRBD1 (6 bases). The CDR3 is 14 amino acids. The germline V gene has CDR1 SNHLY and CDR2 FYNNEI. Trimming removed 4 bases from V and 0 bases from J, with 9 bases in between. As DNA, the CDR3 is TGTGCCAGCAGTGGGGACACGTTGAACACTGAAGCTTTCTTT. Translating gives CASSGDTLNTEAFF.

The rearrangement uses TRBV21-1 and TRBJ1-2; the table's D call of TRBD1 was not tested on the DNA. TRBV21-1 is an annotated pseudogene. This CDR3 region has 13 residues. CDR3 coding DNA: TGTGCCAGCAGTCAACAGGGGTTGATTGGCTACACCTTC. It is translated as CASSQQGLIGYTF.

The V gene is TRBV3-1 (or the pseudogene TRBV3-2), the J gene TRBJ1-2, with D uncertain. Trimming removed 5 bases at V and 5 bases at J, with 15 bases between. The V gene's germline CDR1 is LGHDT and CDR2 YNNKEL (reference sequence). There are 14 residues in the CDR3. The CDR3 coding sequence is TGTGCCAGCAGCAACCCGAAACCTGCGTATGGCTACACCTTC. This codes for CASSNPKPAYGYTF.

The chain is built from TRBV5-8 and TRBJ1-5; D remains ambiguous. V shed 2 bases and J shed 0 bases, with 6 bases lying between them. CDR1 and CDR2 (germline): SGHTS, YDEGEE. The length of the CDR3 is 14 residues. The CDR3 region has the DNA TGTGCCAGCAGCTTCCGGGGTAGCAATCAGCCCCAGCATTTT. Its protein product is CASSFRGSNQPQHF.

This clone was picked up one time. The V and J genes are TRBV2 and TRBJ1-5; 9 bases line up with TRBD1. This CDR3 is 14 amino acids long. The ends lost 6 bases at V and 7 bases at J; junction bases unmatched: 7. The germline gives CDR1 SNHLY, CDR2 FYNNEI. The CDR3 region is CASRGGTGLQPQHF. The DNA for the CDR3 is TGTGCCAGCAGGGGTGGGACAGGGTTACAGCCCCAGCATTTT.

The V and J genes are TRBV7-3 and TRBJ2-3, with 9 bases matching TRBD1. This CDR3 has 12 amino acids. CDR1 SGHTA and CDR2 FQGTGA come from the germline V gene. The ends lost 4 bases at V and 11 bases at J; junction bases unmatched: 4. The CDR3 loop is CASSSPGQGQYF. The DNA of the CDR3 is TGTGCCAGCAGCTCCCCGGGACAGGGGCAGTATTTT.

This sequence joins TRBV29-1 and TRBJ2-6; 7 positions match TRBD2. Germline V gene sequence: CDR1 SQVTM, CDR2 ANQGSEA. V was pared by 4 bases and J by 0 bases, with 12 bases of the junction left unmatched. The CDR3 has 18 residues. The CDR3 DNA follows: TGCAGCGTTGGGGCCAGGGCGGGAGCACACTCTGGGGCCAACGTCCTGACTTTC. Protein product: CSVGARAGAHSGANVLTF.

V gene TRBV21-1 combines with J gene TRBJ2-7; the table's D call, TRBD2, has no DNA check behind it. TRBV21-1 corresponds to a pseudogene. The CDR3 runs to 15 residues. The CDR3, as DNA: TGTGCCAGCAGCATTCGACTAGCGGGATCGTACGAGCAGTACTTC. The encoded protein is CASSIRLAGSYEQYF.

The chain combines TRBV30 with TRBJ2-1; no definite D call. Germline V gene lookup returns CDR1 GTSNPN and CDR2 SVGIG (reference sequence). Trimming removed 1 base at V and 11 bases at J, with 15 bases between. This CDR3 is built from 13 residues. CDR3 nucleotides: TGTGCCTGGAGTGGGTCTTATAGTTCAAAGCAGTTCTTC. As protein: CAWSGSYSSKQFF.

This chain joins TRBV11-2 and TRBJ2-1; 11 bases align to TRBD2. CDR1 is SGHAT and CDR2 is FQNNGV in the germline V gene. V lost 5 bases to trimming and J lost 7 bases; unmatched junction nucleotides: 4. This CDR3 region has 14 residues. The CDR3 DNA follows: TGTGCCAGCAGCCGCGGGACTAGCGGAAATGAGCAGTTCTTC. Translating it yields CASSRGTSGNEQFF. Together with reference TRBV11-2 and TRBJ2-1, the CDR3 gives the full variable domain: EAGVAQSPRYKIIEKRQSVAFWCNPISGHATLYWYQQILGQGPKLLIQFQNNGVVDDSQLPKDRFSAERLKGVDSTLKIQPAKLEDSAVYLCASSRGTSGNEQFFGPGTRLTVL.

The chain couples TRBV2 to TRBJ2-7; 9 bases match TRBD2. The CDR3 is 14 amino acids. CDR1 is SNHLY and CDR2 is FYNNEI in the germline V gene. J lost 5 bases, V lost 7 bases, and 9 bases had no gene match. The CDR3 spells CASTGGAGGHEQYF. For the CDR3, the DNA is TGTGCCAGCACCGGCGGAGCGGGAGGCCACGAGCAGTACTTC.

The V gene is TRBV7-9, the J gene TRBJ2-7, with D perhaps matching TRBD1 (5 bases). Germline CDR1 SEHNR, CDR2 FQNEAQ (reference sequence). V was clipped by 5 bases and J by 4 bases, with 12 bases between them. This CDR3 region has 13 residues. Here the CDR3 DNA reads TGTGCCAGCAGCCAGACAGTAAAATACGAGCAGTACTTC. This sequence encodes CASSQTVKYEQYF.

The chain couples TRBV5-4 to TRBJ2-5; 11 bases fit TRBD2. Trimming cost V 0 bases and J 2 bases; bases outside gene matches: 6. Germline values: CDR1 SGHNT, CDR2 YYREEE (reference sequence). The CDR3 consists of 17 residues. The CDR3 DNA is TGTGCCAGCAGCTTGGAGGTCCTAGCGGGAGGACAAGAGACCCAGTACTTC. This encodes CASSLEVLAGGQETQYF.

The chain recombines TRBV7-9 with TRBJ2-3, with 12 nucleotides matching TRBD2. The CDR3 totals 17 residues. V trimming: 4 bases; J trimming: 3 bases; junction bases outside the gene matches: 8. Germline CDR1 SEHNR, CDR2 FQNEAQ (reference sequence). CDR3 in amino acids: CASSSIKTSGSTDTQYF. The CDR3 DNA reads TGTGCCAGCAGCTCCATCAAGACTAGCGGGAGTACAGATACGCAGTATTTT.

The chain carries TRBV19 and TRBJ2-5; 11 bases match TRBD1. Looked up from germline, CDR1 is LNHDA and CDR2 is SQIVND (reference sequence). Unmatched junction bases numbered 4, after V lost 3 bases and J lost 4 bases. This CDR3 spans 15 amino acids. The CDR3 spells CASSMGTGGRETQYF. The CDR3, as DNA: TGTGCCAGTAGTATGGGGACAGGGGGAAGAGAGACCCAGTACTTC. Full variable domain (rest looked up from reference TRBV19 and TRBJ2-5): DGGITQSPKYLFRKEGQNVTLSCEQNLNHDAMYWYRQDPGQGLRLIYYSQIVNDFQKGDIAEGYSVSREKKESFPLTVTSAQKNPTAFYLCASSMGTGGRETQYFGPGTRLLVL.

The CDR3 nucleotides read TGTGCCAGCAGCGGGGGAGTGAGCTCCTATAATTCACCCCTCCACTTT. It specifies CASSGGVSSYNSPLHF. This chain links TRBV9 with TRBJ1-6; D uncertain. The CDR3 contains 16 residues. V was shortened by 3 bases and J by 0 bases, with 10 bases between the two germline ends. Germline CDR1 is SGDLS and CDR2 is YYNGEE.

The chain uses TRBV28 and TRBJ1-4; D is possibly TRBD1 (6 bases). V lost 2 bases, J lost 7 bases, and 14 bases lay in between. There are 15 residues in the CDR3. Germline-derived CDR1 and CDR2 are MDHEN and SYDVKM. The DNA for the CDR3 is TGTGCCAGCAGTTTAATCCGCCAGGGGAGTGAAAAACTGTTTTTT. It translates to CASSLIRQGSEKLFF.

The rearrangement joins TRBV2 to TRBJ1-6; possibly TRBD1 for D (6 bases). In germline, CDR1 is SNHLY, CDR2 FYNNEI. Trimming stripped 6 bases from V and 10 bases from J, with 7 bases between. The CDR3 covers 11 residues. CDR3 residues: CASSRGSPLHF. DNA of the CDR3: TGTGCCAGCAGCAGGGGATCACCCCTCCACTTT.

This chain joins TRBV9 and TRBJ2-3, with D perhaps matching TRBD1 (8 bases). Trimming took 4 bases from V and 9 from J, leaving 27 bases between them. The CDR3 is 17 amino acids. Germline assignment: CDR1 SGDLS and CDR2 YYNGEE. This CDR3 reads CASSIGQGAGIVATQYF. The CDR3 DNA reads as TGTGCCAGCAGCATCGGACAGGGAGCGGGAATCGTGGCCACGCAGTATTTT.

The rearrangement joins TRBV28 to TRBJ2-7, with TRBD2 identical over 12 bases. Losses at the gene ends were 2 bases for V and 0 bases for J; bases not matched to a gene: 11. Germline lookup yields CDR1 MDHEN and CDR2 SYDVKM. The CDR3 has 19 amino acids. CDR3 sequence reads: CASSLLFQGTSGPSYEQYF. CDR3 sequence (DNA): TGTGCCAGCAGTTTACTATTCCAGGGGACTAGCGGGCCCTCCTACGAGCAGTACTTC.